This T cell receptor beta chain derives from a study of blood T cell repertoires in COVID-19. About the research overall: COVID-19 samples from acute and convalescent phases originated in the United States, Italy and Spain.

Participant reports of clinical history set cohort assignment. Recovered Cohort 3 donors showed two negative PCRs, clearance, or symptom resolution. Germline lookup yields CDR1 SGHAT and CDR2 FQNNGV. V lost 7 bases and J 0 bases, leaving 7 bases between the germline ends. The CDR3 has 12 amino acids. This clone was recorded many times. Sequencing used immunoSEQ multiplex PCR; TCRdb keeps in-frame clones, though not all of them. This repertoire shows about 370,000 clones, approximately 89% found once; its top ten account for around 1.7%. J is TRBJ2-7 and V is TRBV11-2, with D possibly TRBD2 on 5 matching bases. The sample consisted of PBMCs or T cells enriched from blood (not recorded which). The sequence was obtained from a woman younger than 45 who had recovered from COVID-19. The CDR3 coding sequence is TGTGCCAGCAACGGGGACTCCTACGAGCAGTACTTC. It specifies CASNGDSYEQYF.